These T cell receptor beta chains were read from a single sample in a study of T cell changes during pregnancy in multiple sclerosis. Profiling relied on immunoSEQ multiplex PCR, and the TCRdb table lists in-frame clones only, not all of them. The table lists approximately 50,000 clones, around 94% of them singletons, with approximately 0.31% in the top ten. This material consisted of CD4+ T cells from peripheral blood mononuclear cells, taken in the third trimester of pregnancy. These receptor sequences come from a female donor with multiple sclerosis, enrolled in a pregnancy study. The CDR3 runs from the conserved cysteine through the conserved F or W.

J: NA
V: TRBV18
CDR3: CASSRARERTYEQYF

J: TRBJ2-7
V: TRBV19
CDR3: CASSFTGTSSNYEQYF

J: TRBJ2-3
V: TRBV10-3
CDR3: CAISMSGTDTQYF

J: TRBJ1-2
V: TRBV2
CDR3: CASSELSARVNYGYTF

J: TRBJ2-7
V: TRBV5-1
CDR3: CASSPDGQGIKGLYF

J: TRBJ2-6
V: TRBV27
CDR3: CASSFFSPGPGANVLTF

J: TRBJ2-3
V: TRBV9
CDR3: CASSVEVYSTDTQYF

J: TRBJ2-6
V: TRBV4-2
CDR3: CASSPTGSISGANVLTF

J: TRBJ2-5
V: TRBV5-1
CDR3: CASSLGQTQYF

J: TRBJ2-3
V: TRBV29-1
CDR3: CSVAAGTLLTDTQYF